These 28 T cell receptor beta chains originate from one sample sequenced in a study of T cell repertoires in cytomegalovirus infection. TCRdb re-analysed the reads in MiXCR, keeping a single row per CDR3 protein. The sample contains 300,000 to 400,000 distinct CDR3 sequences, roughly 29% of which appear only once. Their antigens are not known. Sequenced material: cultured PBMCs, taken from culture after CMV antigen stimulation. The receptor set was obtained from a human donor in good health (CMV status not recorded). Some clones in this sample may be carry-over from other donors' samples.

This clonotype came up a few times. The chain carries TRBV7-9 and TRBJ1-2; D is ambiguous. The CDR3 has 12 residues. The germline gives CDR1 SEHNR, CDR2 FQNEAQ (reference sequence). With 5 bases removed from V and 7 bases from J, the gap between germline ends came to 11 bases. The CDR3 DNA reads as TGTGCCAGCAGCCCGAGGGCCGGTGGCTACACCTTC. This sequence encodes CASSPRAGGYTF.

The chain links TRBV28 to TRBJ2-4, with D perhaps being TRBD1 or TRBD2 (5 bases each). The CDR3 consists of 19 residues. Germline loops: CDR1 MDHEN, CDR2 SYDVKM. The V gene lost 5 bases and the J gene lost 0 bases, with 23 bases spanning the gap. CDR3 DNA: TGTGCCAGCAGTCCCCCTGCCATTTCGGGGCTTATAGCCAAAAACATTCAGTACTTC. Residues: CASSPPAISGLIAKNIQYF.

V and J are TRBV4-2 and TRBJ1-2; D is unresolved. Germline V gene data show CDR1 as LGHNA and CDR2 as YNFKEQ. V lost 3 bases to trimming and J lost 2 bases, with 16 bases between them. There are 16 residues in the CDR3. The CDR3 DNA reads as TGTGCCAGCAGCCACTTAATAAGCGCAGGCAACTATGGCTACACCTTC. Its translation: CASSHLISAGNYGYTF.

This chain uses TRBV6-2 or TRBV6-3 with TRBJ1-6; D is undetermined. Per germline, CDR1 MNHEY and CDR2 SVGEGT. The V end was cut by 2 bases, the J end by 7 bases, with 6 bases between. The CDR3 extends over 13 amino acids. This chain's CDR3 is CASSYLGNSPLHF. As DNA, the CDR3 is TGTGCCAGCAGTTACCTAGGAAATTCACCCCTCCACTTT.

The CDR3 DNA sequence: TGTGCCAGCAGTACTTACCGGGTGGGGAATGAGCAGTTCTTC. Translation gives CASSTYRVGNEQFF. The chain joins TRBV28 to TRBJ2-1, with no clear D. The germline gives CDR1 MDHEN, CDR2 SYDVKM. There are 14 residues in the CDR3. Deletions cut 5 bases from V and 7 bases from J, with 15 bases between.

The CDR3 coding sequence is TGTGCCACCAGCAGAGATTTTAGCGGGGGAGAGACCCAGTACTTC. Its translation: CATSRDFSGGETQYF. The chain joins TRBV15 to TRBJ2-5; 9 bases fit TRBD2. Germline CDR1 LNHNV, CDR2 YYDKDF (reference sequence). V was pared by 0 bases and J by 4 bases, with 3 bases of the junction left unmatched. This CDR3 has 15 residues.

The genes are TRBV4-1 and TRBJ2-1; 12 bases are shared with TRBD2. The trim removed 0 bases at V and 2 bases at J, leaving 2 bases unmatched. CDR1 MGHRA and CDR2 YSYEKL come from the germline V gene. This CDR3 has 17 residues. CDR3 region: CASSQDRLAGAYNEQFF. The CDR3, as DNA: TGCGCCAGCAGCCAAGACCGACTAGCGGGGGCCTACAATGAGCAGTTCTTC.

This clonotype was counted only a few times. This chain uses TRBV5-1 with TRBJ2-3; TRBD2 agrees at 11 bases. V shed 5 bases, J shed 3 bases, and the junction held 8 bases outside the gene matches. The CDR3 loop spans 16 amino acids. Germline V gene lookup returns CDR1 SGHRS and CDR2 YFSETQ. The CDR3 loop reads CASSLPTSGSTDTQYF. CDR3 bases: TGCGCCAGCAGTTTGCCAACTAGCGGGAGTACAGATACGCAGTATTTT. The full variable domain, completed using reference TRBV5-1 and TRBJ2-3, is KAGVTQTPRYLIKTRGQQVTLSCSPISGHRSVSWYQQTPGQGLQFLFEYFSETQRNKGNFPGRFSGRQFSNSRSEMNVSTLELGDSALYLCASSLPTSGSTDTQYFGPGTRLTVL.

V usage is TRBV27 and J usage is TRBJ1-4; 7 nucleotides match TRBD1. Germline V gene lookup returns CDR1 MNHEY and CDR2 SMNVEV (reference sequence). V lost 4 bases and J lost 3; bases outside the gene matches: 5. The CDR3 runs 15 residues. CDR3 amino acids: CASSSGQVANEKLFF. The CDR3 region has the DNA TGTGCCAGCAGTTCCGGACAGGTAGCTAATGAAAAACTGTTTTTT.

This clonotype was counted only a few times. The chain is built from TRBV27 and TRBJ1-1; D not certain. The CDR3 is 14 amino acids. The V and J ends lost 3 bases and 1 base respectively, with 9 bases between them. Per the germline V gene, CDR1 is MNHEY and CDR2 is SMNVEV (reference sequence). The CDR3 DNA follows: TGTGCCAGCAGTTTGGGGATGGGGAACACTGAAGCTTTCTTT. Translation: CASSLGMGNTEAFF.

Only a few counts were recorded for this clonotype. The chain uses TRBV5-1 and TRBJ2-3; TRBD2 matches at 8 bases. The CDR3 extends over 15 amino acids. The J segment lost 5 bases and the V segment lost 4 bases, leaving 9 bases of the junction unmatched. CDR1 is SGHRS and CDR2 is YFSETQ in the germline V gene. The CDR3 region is CASSPTGGGRDTQYF. In DNA, the CDR3 is TGCGCCAGCAGCCCAACGGGCGGGGGGAGAGATACGCAGTATTTT.

The chain combines TRBV7-2 with TRBJ2-5; 15 bases are a match to TRBD2. Trimming took 4 bases from V and 4 from J; bases not matched to a gene: 4. CDR3 length: 16 amino acids. The germline V gene has CDR1 SGHTA and CDR2 FQGNSA. The CDR3 region is CASSWTSGGGRETQYF. The DNA for the CDR3 is TGTGCCAGCAGCTGGACTAGCGGGGGGGGACGAGAGACCCAGTACTTC.

This clonotype was counted only a few times. This sequence joins TRBV7-9 and TRBJ2-3; D tentatively fits TRBD1 or TRBD2 (7 bases each). The V and J ends lost 6 bases and 0 bases respectively, with 19 bases between them. Germline loops: CDR1 SEHNR, CDR2 FQNEAQ (reference sequence). The CDR3 totals 17 residues. The CDR3 sequence is CASRIGLGGGSTDTQYF. DNA for the CDR3: TGTGCCAGCAGAATTGGCCTGGGAGGGGGCAGCACAGATACGCAGTATTTT.

This clonotype occurred many times. The chain uses TRBV7-7 and TRBJ2-2; weak D call: TRBD1 (5 bases). There are 13 residues in the CDR3. V shed 5 bases and J shed 7 bases, with 11 bases lying between them. Germline V gene data show CDR1 as SSHAT and CDR2 as FNYEAQ (reference sequence). The chain's CDR3 is CASSPQADGELFF. The CDR3 coding sequence is TGTGCCAGCAGCCCACAGGCGGACGGGGAGCTGTTTTTT.

This clonotype was found a few times. This chain uses TRBV6-5 with TRBJ2-1, with D possibly being TRBD2 (6 bases). This CDR3 is built from 13 residues. Between the trimmed V and J ends, which lost 5 bases and 2 bases, there was a span of 7 bases. Germline assignment: CDR1 MNHEY and CDR2 SVGAGI. CDR3 sequence reads: CASSRGAYNEQFF. The CDR3 DNA is TGTGCCAGCAGTCGCGGGGCCTACAATGAGCAGTTCTTC.

There are a few counts of this clonotype. The CDR3 reads CSSGPEETQYF. In DNA, the CDR3 is TGCAGTTCGGGGCCGGAAGAGACCCAGTACTTC. V and J are TRBV29-1 and TRBJ2-5; possibly TRBD1 or TRBD2 for D (5 bases each). The CDR3 spans 11 residues. Per germline, CDR1 SQVTM and CDR2 ANQGSEA. Based on the CDR3 plus reference TRBV29-1 and TRBJ2-5, the full variable domain is SAVISQKPSRDICQRGTSLTIQCQVDSQVTMMFWYRQQPGQSLTLIATANQGSEATYESGFVIDKFPISRPNLTFSTLTVSNMSPEDSSIYLCSSGPEETQYFGPGTRLLVL.

In this sample, this clonotype turned up a few times. The chain couples TRBV11-3 to TRBJ2-3; 8 bases align to TRBD2. From germline, CDR1 is SGHNT and CDR2 YENEEA. V shed 3 bases and J 2 bases; nucleotides not matched to a gene: 4. The CDR3 has 15 residues. CDR3 nucleotide sequence: TGTGCCAGCAGCTTTTCGCGGGGGGACACAGATACGCAGTATTTT. Protein: CASSFSRGDTDTQYF.

V is TRBV7-9 and J is TRBJ1-1; 7 positions agree with TRBD1. J lost 0 bases, V lost 3 bases, and 13 bases had no gene match. CDR3 length: 18 amino acids. The V gene's germline CDR1 is SEHNR and CDR2 FQNEAQ (reference sequence). CDR3 loop: CASSFTTPGGLMNTEAFF. The CDR3 DNA sequence: TGTGCCAGCAGCTTCACTACCCCAGGGGGTCTAATGAACACTGAAGCTTTCTTT.

The rearrangement links TRBV9 to TRBJ1-6; 7 bases are shared with TRBD1. J gave up 10 bases and V 7 bases, and 11 bases lay outside the gene matches. The CDR3 is made up of 14 amino acids. Germline loops: CDR1 SGDLS, CDR2 YYNGEE. The CDR3 reads CASGATGEHSPLHF. The DNA of the CDR3 is TGTGCCAGCGGAGCAACAGGGGAACACTCACCCCTCCACTTT.

This chain links TRBV19 with TRBJ2-1, with 9 bases fitting TRBD1. The V gene's germline CDR1 is LNHDA and CDR2 SQIVND (reference sequence). The V segment lost 4 bases and the J segment 16 bases; nucleotides outside the gene matches: 17. This CDR3 is built from 15 residues. Here the CDR3 reads CASSTRTGDPRSSFF. The CDR3 region has the DNA TGTGCCAGTAGTACTCGGACAGGGGACCCTCGGTCGTCTTTCTTC.

V is TRBV7-9 and J is TRBJ1-6; tentatively, D is TRBD1 (6 bases). CDR3 size: 15 residues. Germline values: CDR1 SEHNR, CDR2 FQNEAQ (reference sequence). The V end was cut by 5 bases, the J end by 10 bases, with 18 bases between. CDR3 nucleotides: TGTGCCAGCAGCGGGCGGGGCAGGGGTGGATCACCCCTCCACTTT. It translates to CASSGRGRGGSPLHF.

The chain employs TRBV7-2 and TRBJ1-6; D remains ambiguous. The V gene's germline CDR1 is SGHTA and CDR2 FQGNSA. The CDR3 length is 12 residues. The V end lost 7 bases, the J end lost 6 bases, and 7 bases lay between the germline ends. CDR3 in DNA: TGTGCCAGCACCTACCTTAATTCACCCCTCCACTTT. Residues: CASTYLNSPLHF.

This clonotype appeared a few times. The gene calls are TRBV12-3 or TRBV12-4 and TRBJ1-2; D unclear. The CDR3 loop spans 13 amino acids. Trimming shortened V by 4 bases and J by 4 bases, and 10 bases separated the two germline ends. The CDR3 loop reads CASSSQLVYGYTF. The CDR3 DNA sequence: TGTGCCAGCAGTTCCCAACTAGTCTATGGCTACACCTTC.

J is TRBJ2-1 and V is TRBV4-1; 10 nucleotides agree with TRBD2. The CDR3 has 15 amino acids. The trim removed 0 bases at V and 7 bases at J, leaving 3 bases unmatched. CDR1 and CDR2 (germline): MGHRA, YSYEKL. CDR3 amino acids: CASSQESSGRNEQFF. The DNA for the CDR3 is TGCGCCAGCAGCCAAGAGTCTAGCGGGAGAAATGAGCAGTTCTTC.

The J gene is TRBJ1-5, the V gene TRBV7-6, with TRBD1 matching 9 bases. V was pared by 5 bases and J by 3 bases, with 8 bases of the junction left unmatched. Germline values: CDR1 SGHVS, CDR2 FNYEAQ. There are 16 residues in the CDR3. CDR3 amino acids: CASSGPTGGANQPQHF. In DNA form, the CDR3 reads TGTGCCAGCAGCGGCCCGACAGGGGGGGCCAATCAGCCCCAGCATTTT.

J is TRBJ2-1 and V is TRBV18; weak D call: TRBD2 (5 bases). This CDR3 comprises 13 residues. V lost 1 base and J 10 bases, leaving 11 bases between the germline ends. Germline V gene sequence: CDR1 KGHSH, CDR2 LQKENI. The CDR3 region has the DNA TGTGCCAGCTCACCACAACCAGGAGGAGAGCAGTTCTTC. Translation gives CASSPQPGGEQFF.

The rearrangement joins TRBV24-1 to TRBJ2-1; a weak D match, TRBD2 (6 bases). Trimming left V 4 bases short and J 0 bases short, with 12 bases between. There are 16 residues in the CDR3. Germline CDR1 is KGHDR and CDR2 is SFDVKD. The CDR3: CATSDRDWSSYNEQFF. As DNA, the CDR3 is TGTGCCACCAGTGACAGGGACTGGAGCTCCTACAATGAGCAGTTCTTC.

The chain is built from TRBV7-9 and TRBJ2-2, with D possibly being TRBD2 (6 bases). V dropped 5 bases and J dropped 5 bases, with 18 bases sitting between them. Germline V gene sequence: CDR1 SEHNR, CDR2 FQNEAQ (reference sequence). The CDR3 extends over 16 amino acids. The CDR3 DNA reads as TGTGCCAGCAGCCAGGGACTTCGCTCCGCTACCGGGGAGCTGTTTTTT. Translated, it gives CASSQGLRSATGELFF.